The T cell receptor (beta chain) under discussion was sequenced for a study of T cell repertoires in cytomegalovirus infection. Study background: Matching HLA type, along with CMV infection, was indicated by public TCR beta signatures.

This clonotype was seen repeatedly, ten times or more. Its antigen is not identified. Broader study findings: HLA-C-restricted TCR beta clonotypes specific for CMV led the ex vivo response. Using cumulative public TCR beta family frequency, the authors identified those who carried CMV together with the relevant HLA.

TCRdb recomputed calls from the reads with MiXCR, one row per CDR3 protein. The data show about 210,000 distinct CDR3 sequences, with 6.5% seen just once and around 6.5% held by the top ten. Sequencing was carried out using PBMCs. The origin of this receptor is a human donor in good health (CMV status not recorded). Some clones in this sample may be carry-over from other donors' samples.

CDR3 nucleotides: TGTGCCAGCAGCCCAGACGGTATAGGGACTACACAAGAGACCCAGTACTTC. Protein: CASSPDGIGTTQETQYF. The chain combines TRBV4-2 with TRBJ2-5, with TRBD2 matching over 7 bases. This CDR3 spans 17 amino acids. The V gene end was trimmed by 4 bases and the J gene end by 2 bases; junction bases not matched to a gene: 13. The germline V gene has CDR1 LGHNA and CDR2 YNFKEQ.